These 3 T cell receptor beta chains were sequenced from one sample in a study of blood T cell repertoires in COVID-19. The protocol was immunoSEQ multiplex PCR, while the TCRdb copy is restricted to in-frame clones and leaves out a portion. The repertoire holds hundreds of thousands of clones, with just over 85% as singletons. The source material was PBMCs or T cells enriched from blood (not recorded which). The receptors originated from a man aged 18 to 30 who had recovered from COVID-19.

V is TRBV28 and J is TRBJ1-2, with 7 bases aligning to TRBD1. This CDR3 contains 15 residues. J was trimmed by 0 bases and V by 6 bases; bases with no gene match: 7. The germline V gene encodes CDR1 MDHEN and CDR2 SYDVKM. The CDR3 is CASSSTGTANYGYTF. In DNA, the CDR3 is TGTGCCAGCAGCAGCACCGGGACAGCTAACTATGGCTACACCTTC.

The chain combines TRBV13 with TRBJ1-5; D unclear. The V gene lost 5 bases and the J gene lost 6 bases, with 11 bases spanning the gap. The CDR3 has 13 amino acids. Germline V gives CDR1 PRHDT, CDR2 FYEKMQ (reference sequence). The CDR3 DNA reads as TGTGCCAGCAGCGATGGGGAGGGTCAGCCCCAGCATTTT. Its translation: CASSDGEGQPQHF.

Here the CDR3 reads CASSSVLAGGGEQYF. CDR3 nucleotides: TGCGCCAGCAGCTCCGTCCTAGCGGGGGGAGGTGAGCAGTACTTC. V usage is TRBV5-1 and J usage is TRBJ2-7; the match to TRBD2 covers 11 bases. The CDR3 has 15 residues. V dropped 3 bases and J dropped 7; count of bases not matched to a gene: 9. Germline CDR1 reads SGHRS; CDR2 reads YFSETQ.